Listed below are T cell receptor beta chains from one sample, sequenced in a study of T cells in Graves' hyperthyroidism and ophthalmopathy. TCRdb fed the multiplex PCR reads into MiXCR, producing one record per CDR3 protein. There are more than 300,000 distinct CDR3 sequences in the sample; over 10% occur only once, and about 9.1% lies in the top ten. The sequenced material came from blood. These receptors were obtained from a young woman with Graves' hyperthyroidism. Each CDR3 is given with its conserved first and last residue. Each record gives: J gene, D gene, CDR3 length, V gene, clone size, CDR3 DNA, CDR3 protein. D genes are given only for firm matches. Not every row has a clone size; where given, it reads once, few, many or a size class.

j_gene: TRBJ2-7; d_gene: TRBD2; len: 15; v_gene: TRBV5-1; abundance: few; CDR3nt: TGCGCCAGCAGCTTGGACTCCGGGAGGAGGTACGAGCAGTACTTC; CDR3aa: CASSLDSGRRYEQYF
j_gene: TRBJ2-1; d_gene: -; len: 15; v_gene: TRBV12-3/TRBV12-4; abundance: many; CDR3nt: TGTGCCAGCAGTTTACTTGCCTTCGACTACAATGAGCAGTTCTTC; CDR3aa: CASSLLAFDYNEQFF
j_gene: TRBJ1-2; d_gene: -; len: 14; v_gene: TRBV12-3/TRBV12-4; abundance: many; CDR3nt: TGTGCCAGCACCCGAGACCCGGATGACTATGGCTACACCTTC; CDR3aa: CASTRDPDDYGYTF
j_gene: TRBJ1-1; d_gene: -; len: 15; v_gene: TRBV28; abundance: many; CDR3nt: TGTGCCAGCAGCATTGGGGGCAGAGCGAACACTGAAGCTTTCTTT; CDR3aa: CASSIGGRANTEAFF
j_gene: TRBJ2-2; d_gene: -; len: 16; v_gene: TRBV18; abundance: -; CDR3nt: TGTGCCAGCTCACCAAGGAGCGGCAGGAACACCGGGGAGCTGTTTTTT; CDR3aa: CASSPRSGRNTGELFF
j_gene: TRBJ1-3; d_gene: -; len: 17; v_gene: TRBV11-1; abundance: many; CDR3nt: TGTGCCAGCAGCCCGATTGAGCAGAATCCCTCTGGAAACACCATATATTTT; CDR3aa: CASSPIEQNPSGNTIYF
j_gene: TRBJ1-1; d_gene: TRBD1; len: 14; v_gene: TRBV28; abundance: many; CDR3nt: TGTGCCAGCATAACCGGGACAGATAACACTGAAGCTTTCTTT; CDR3aa: CASITGTDNTEAFF
j_gene: TRBJ2-2; d_gene: -; len: 13; v_gene: TRBV6-5; abundance: many; CDR3nt: TGTGCCAGCAGTTACGGCTACACCGGGGAGCTGTTTTTT; CDR3aa: CASSYGYTGELFF
j_gene: TRBJ2-7; d_gene: TRBD2; len: 14; v_gene: TRBV7-8; abundance: many; CDR3nt: TGTGCCAGCAGCCTGAGCGGGGCCTACTACGAGCAGTACTTC; CDR3aa: CASSLSGAYYEQYF
j_gene: TRBJ1-2; d_gene: TRBD1; len: 15; v_gene: TRBV5-1; abundance: many; CDR3nt: TGCGCCAGCAGCTTTAGTCCGGGACAGGGCTATGGCTACACCTTC; CDR3aa: CASSFSPGQGYGYTF
j_gene: TRBJ1-1; d_gene: -; len: 13; v_gene: TRBV30; abundance: many; CDR3nt: TGTGCCTGGAGTGTTGACATCAACACTGAAGCTTTCTTT; CDR3aa: CAWSVDINTEAFF
j_gene: TRBJ2-7; d_gene: -; len: 13; v_gene: TRBV7-8; abundance: many; CDR3nt: TGTGCCAGCAGCTTAGGGGGAATGGGCGAGCAGTACTTC; CDR3aa: CASSLGGMGEQYF
j_gene: TRBJ2-4; d_gene: -; len: 15; v_gene: TRBV10-3; abundance: -; CDR3nt: TGTGCCATCAGTGAGAATAAGGGTCCCAAAAACATTCAGTACTTC; CDR3aa: CAISENKGPKNIQYF
j_gene: TRBJ1-2; d_gene: TRBD1; len: 15; v_gene: TRBV3-1; abundance: many; CDR3nt: TGTGCCAGCAGTCCTTCGGACAGGAGTAACTATGGCTACACCTTC; CDR3aa: CASSPSDRSNYGYTF
j_gene: TRBJ2-3; d_gene: -; len: 21; v_gene: TRBV5-6; abundance: -; CDR3nt: TGTGCCAGCAGCTTGGAATTTCAGGGGATGATCCCGGGACTCAGCACAGATACGCAGTATTTT; CDR3aa: CASSLEFQGMIPGLSTDTQYF
j_gene: TRBJ1-4; d_gene: -; len: 13; v_gene: TRBV29-1; abundance: many; CDR3nt: TGCAGCGTTAGTAGCCAGTCTAATGAAAAACTGTTTTTT; CDR3aa: CSVSSQSNEKLFF
j_gene: TRBJ2-7; d_gene: -; len: 16; v_gene: TRBV6-5; abundance: many; CDR3nt: TGTGCCAGCAGTTACTCGTCCGAGACAGCAACCTACGAGCAGTACTTC; CDR3aa: CASSYSSETATYEQYF
j_gene: TRBJ2-6; d_gene: TRBD2; len: 18; v_gene: TRBV7-2; abundance: many; CDR3nt: TGTGCCAGCAGCTTTACTGCGGCGGGAGGCCTTGGGGCCAACGTCCTGACTTTC; CDR3aa: CASSFTAAGGLGANVLTF
j_gene: TRBJ1-2; d_gene: -; len: 11; v_gene: TRBV28; abundance: many; CDR3nt: TGTGCCAGCGGAAAATCCTATGGCTACACCTTC; CDR3aa: CASGKSYGYTF
j_gene: TRBJ1-3; d_gene: -; len: 14; v_gene: TRBV12-3/TRBV12-4; abundance: many; CDR3nt: TGTGCCAGCAGTTTATATGGGCGGGGAAACACCATATATTTT; CDR3aa: CASSLYGRGNTIYF